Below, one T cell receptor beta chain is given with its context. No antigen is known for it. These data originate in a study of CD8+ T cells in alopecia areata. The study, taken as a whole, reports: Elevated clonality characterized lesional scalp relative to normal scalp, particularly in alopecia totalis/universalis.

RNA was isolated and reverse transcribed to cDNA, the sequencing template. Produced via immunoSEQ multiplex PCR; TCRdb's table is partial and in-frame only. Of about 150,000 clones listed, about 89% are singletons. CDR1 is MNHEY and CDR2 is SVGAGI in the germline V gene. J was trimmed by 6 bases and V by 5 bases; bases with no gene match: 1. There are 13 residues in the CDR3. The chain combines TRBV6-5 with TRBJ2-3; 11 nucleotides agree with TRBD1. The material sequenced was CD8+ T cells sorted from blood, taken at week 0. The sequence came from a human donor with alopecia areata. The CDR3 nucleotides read TGTGCCAGCAGTAGGGACAGGGGGGATACGCAGTATTTT. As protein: CASSRDRGDTQYF.